These 28 T cell receptor beta chains share one sample of origin, sequenced in a study of T cell repertoires in ileal Crohn's disease. Sequencing used immunoSEQ multiplex PCR; TCRdb keeps in-frame clones, though not all of them. The sample lists some 30,000 clones; roughly three quarters were seen once. The sequenced sample consisted of ileal tissue. Receptors originate from an adult with Crohn's disease.

The rearrangement joins TRBV14 to TRBJ2-7; the match to TRBD2 covers 13 bases. Germline CDR1 reads SGHDN; CDR2 reads FVKESK. V trimming: 4 bases; J trimming: 3 bases; junction bases outside the gene matches: 6. This CDR3 is built from 16 residues. CDR3 amino acids: CASSPRTSGGLYEQYF. CDR3 sequence (DNA): TGTGCCAGCAGCCCACGGACTAGCGGGGGCCTCTACGAGCAGTACTTC.

The chain is built from TRBV7-8 and TRBJ1-6, with TRBD1 identical over 8 bases. Trimming removed 5 bases from V and 5 bases from J; junction bases left unmatched: 8. Germline CDR1 reads SGHVS; CDR2 reads FQNEAQ. This CDR3 has 16 residues. CDR3 nucleotides: TGTGCCAGCAGCCCCCGACAGGGGATAGATAATTCACCCCTCCACTTT. Protein: CASSPRQGIDNSPLHF. The complete variable domain, with remaining parts taken from reference TRBV7-8 and TRBJ1-6, reads GAGVSQSPRYKVAKRGQDVALRCDPISGHVSLFWYQQALGQGPEFLTYFQNEAQLDKSGLPSDRFFAERPEGSVSTLKIQRTQQEDSAVYLCASSPRQGIDNSPLHFGNGTRLTVT.

This clone was seen only once. V is TRBV2 and J is TRBJ2-5, with 7 bases lining up with TRBD1. The CDR3 loop spans 15 amino acids. CDR1 and CDR2 from the germline V gene are SNHLY and FYNNEI. J lost 7 bases, V lost 3 bases, and 11 bases had no gene match. The CDR3 sequence is CASSEFRDSGRTQYF. The CDR3 nucleotides are TGTGCCAGCAGTGAGTTTCGGGACAGTGGTCGGACCCAGTACTTC.

The chain combines TRBV7-9 with TRBJ2-5; TRBD1 matches at 8 bases. The end of the DNA aligns better with TRBJ2-7, so the J call may be wrong. The germline CDR1 and CDR2 sequences are SEHNR and FQNEAQ (reference sequence). This CDR3 is 12 amino acids long. As DNA, the CDR3 is TGTGCCAGCAGCAGGACAGGGTTCGAGCAGTACTTC. It specifies CASSRTGFEQYF.

As DNA, the CDR3 is TGCGCCAGCAGCCAAGGATTACAGGGGGAAGAAAAACTGTTTTTT. Amino acid sequence: CASSQGLQGEEKLFF. This chain joins TRBV4-1 and TRBJ1-4; 8 nucleotides agree with TRBD1. Germline V CDR1 and CDR2: MGHRA, YSYEKL. The CDR3 is 15 amino acids. V trimming: 1 base; J trimming: 8 bases; junction bases outside the gene matches: 6.

This chain uses TRBV5-8 with TRBJ1-1; 12 positions match TRBD1. V trimming: 5 bases; J trimming: 2 bases; junction bases outside the gene matches: 10. The CDR3 length is 17 residues. The germline CDR1 and CDR2 sequences are SGHTS and YDEGEE. CDR3 DNA: TGTGCCAGCAGGAAAATCCGGGACAGGGGGCAAAACACTGAAGCTTTCTTT. Its translation is CASRKIRDRGQNTEAFF. Together with reference TRBV5-8 and TRBJ1-1, the CDR3 gives the full variable domain: EAGVTQSPTHLIKTRGQQATLRCSPISGHTSVYWYQQALGLGLQFLLWYDEGEERNRGNFPPRFSGRQFPNYSSELNVNALELEDSALYLCASRKIRDRGQNTEAFFGQGTRLTVV.

The CDR3 DNA sequence: TGTGCCAGCAGCTTAGGGGCAAACAGGGACACTGAAGCTTTCTTT. It codes for CASSLGANRDTEAFF. The chain combines TRBV7-9 with TRBJ1-1; weak D call: TRBD1 (6 bases). Per germline, CDR1 SEHNR and CDR2 FQNEAQ (reference sequence). CDR3 length: 15 residues. Between the trimmed V and J ends, which lost 1 base and 3 bases, there was a span of 12 bases.

The V and J genes are TRBV2 and TRBJ1-1; D might be TRBD1 (5 bases). There are 14 residues in the CDR3. Deletions cut 5 bases from V and 1 base from J, with 11 bases between. Germline CDR1 and CDR2: SNHLY and FYNNEI. The CDR3 DNA reads as TGTGCCAGCAGTCCTGGAAGGGGGAACACTGAAGCTTTCTTT. This sequence encodes CASSPGRGNTEAFF. The entire variable domain, with the rest obtained from reference TRBV2 and TRBJ1-1, is as follows: EPEVTQTPSHQVTQMGQEVILRCVPISNHLYFYWYRQILGQKVEFLVSFYNNEISEKSEIFDDQFSVERPDGSNFTLKIRSTKLEDSAMYFCASSPGRGNTEAFFGQGTRLTVV.

With respect to this clone: At one boundary the junction diverges from the germline segment, which might be a read error. The chain combines TRBV4-3 with TRBJ2-7; D possibly corresponds to TRBD2 (6 bases). This CDR3 comprises 17 residues. Germline CDR1 reads LGHNA; CDR2 reads YSLEER. Here the CDR3 DNA reads TGCGCCAGCAGCCAAGAACGAGGAGGGACCTTATTCTACGAGCAGTGCTTC. Encoded protein: CASSQERGGTLFYEQCF.

The chain carries TRBV4-1 and TRBJ1-4; 8 nucleotides align to TRBD1. V was pared by 1 base and J by 8 bases, with 9 bases of the junction left unmatched. Germline values: CDR1 MGHRA, CDR2 YSYEKL. The CDR3 sequence is 16 residues long. The CDR3 here is CASSQGGGTGPEKLFF. The CDR3 bases are TGCGCCAGCAGCCAAGGGGGGGGGACAGGACCCGAAAAACTGTTTTTT.

This chain joins TRBV18 and TRBJ1-5; perhaps TRBD1 as D (5 bases). This CDR3 has 14 amino acids. V was pared by 6 bases and J by 2 bases, with 11 bases between. Germline V CDR1 and CDR2: KGHSH, LQKENI. In nucleotides, the CDR3 is TGTGCCAGCTCCGGGGGAGGGCGCAATCAGCCCCAGCATTTT. It encodes CASSGGGRNQPQHF.

This clone was recorded only once. V is TRBV11-2 and J is TRBJ1-3, with D perhaps TRBD1 (5 bases). The CDR3 totals 13 residues. Deletions cut 5 bases from V and 4 bases from J, with 9 bases between. Germline assignment: CDR1 SGHAT and CDR2 FQNNGV. In DNA, the CDR3 is TGTGCCAGCAGCCCAGGGTACGGAAACACCATATATTTT. Protein: CASSPGYGNTIYF.

The chain joins TRBV11-3 to TRBJ2-2; 9 bases are a match to TRBD2. The V and J ends lost 3 bases and 4 bases, in that order; junction bases with no gene match: 6. Germline values: CDR1 SGHNT, CDR2 YENEEA. The length of the CDR3 is 16 residues. CDR3 sequence: CASSFFSGGLTGELFF. The CDR3 DNA sequence: TGTGCCAGCAGCTTTTTTAGCGGGGGTCTCACCGGGGAGCTGTTTTTT. Filled out from reference TRBV11-3 and TRBJ2-2, the complete variable domain reads EAGVVQSPRYKIIEKKQPVAFWCNPISGHNTLYWYLQNLGQGPELLIRYENEEAVDDSQLPKDRFSAERLKGVDSTLKIQPAELGDSAVYLCASSFFSGGLTGELFFGEGSRLTVL.

The chain couples TRBV7-7 to TRBJ2-1, with D perhaps matching TRBD1 (7 bases). Germline V gives CDR1 SSHAT, CDR2 FNYEAQ (reference sequence). V was pared by 5 bases and J by 10 bases, with 18 bases between. The CDR3 spans 14 residues. The CDR3 nucleotides read TGTGCCAGCAGCCGGGACAGCGGGTTCGGGGAGCAGTTCTTC. Its translation is CASSRDSGFGEQFF.

A few counts support this clone. J is TRBJ1-2 and V is TRBV2; D not certain. Germline CDR1 is SNHLY and CDR2 is FYNNEI. Trimming pared 7 bases from V and 8 bases from J, leaving 8 bases between. CDR3 length: 10 amino acids. CDR3 region: CASMRGGYTF. DNA for the CDR3: TGTGCCAGCATGAGAGGGGGCTACACCTTC.

CDR3: CASSVGQAPETGGYTF. CDR3 coding DNA: TGTGCCAGCAGCGTAGGACAGGCACCCGAGACGGGTGGCTACACCTTC. The chain joins TRBV9 to TRBJ1-2; a weak D match, TRBD1 (6 bases). CDR3 length: 16 residues. Trimming took off 0 bases at V and 7 bases at J, with 19 bases between the two ends. Germline V gives CDR1 SGDLS, CDR2 YYNGEE.

The chain joins TRBV9 to TRBJ1-6, with a weak D call TRBD1 (6 bases). This CDR3 has 15 amino acids. Germline-derived CDR1 and CDR2 are SGDLS and YYNGEE. Trimming stripped 5 bases from V and 7 bases from J, with 16 bases between. The CDR3, as DNA: TGTGCCAGCAGTGCCGGGGGGGGGCTAAATTCACCCCTCCACTTT. Translation: CASSAGGGLNSPLHF.

The chain has TRBV5-4 and TRBJ2-1; D is uncertain. The V gene's germline CDR1 is SGHNT and CDR2 YYREEE (reference sequence). V was shortened by 4 bases and J by 10 bases, with 9 bases between the two germline ends. This CDR3 has 11 amino acids. The CDR3 is CASSTYEEQFF. The CDR3 DNA sequence: TGTGCCAGCAGCACATATGAAGAGCAGTTCTTC.

This chain links TRBV11-2 with TRBJ2-7, with 7 positions matching TRBD1. V gave up 5 bases and J gave up 5 bases; unmatched junction bases: 6. CDR3 length: 13 residues. The V gene's germline CDR1 is SGHAT and CDR2 FQNNGV. The CDR3 protein is CASSKTGDDEQYF. The CDR3, as DNA: TGTGCCAGCAGCAAAACAGGGGACGACGAGCAGTACTTC.

The chain is built from TRBV19 and TRBJ1-1, with TRBD1 matching over 9 bases. This CDR3 has 12 residues. Germline values: CDR1 LNHDA, CDR2 SQIVND (reference sequence). V lost 7 bases and J lost 6; bases outside the gene matches: 3. Written as DNA, the CDR3 is TGTGCCAGTAACCGACAGGGGGCTGAAGCTTTCTTT. It codes for CASNRQGAEAFF.

This clone has only one observation. The rearrangement uses TRBV12-5 and TRBJ1-6; 9 bases match TRBD1. The CDR3 is 15 amino acids. Germline V gene lookup returns CDR1 LGHNT and CDR2 FRNRAP. Trimming removed 2 bases from V and 8 bases from J; junction bases left unmatched: 4. The CDR3 region has the DNA TGTGCTAGTGGTTTGTCACAGGGGGCGCATTCACCCCTCCACTTT. Protein: CASGLSQGAHSPLHF.

The chain carries TRBV6-5 and TRBJ1-1; TRBD1 might be the D (5 bases). CDR3 size: 13 residues. Germline values: CDR1 MNHEY, CDR2 SVGAGI. Trimming took off 4 bases at V and 3 bases at J, with 9 bases between the two ends. CDR3 amino acids: CASSFGGDTEAFF. Written as DNA, the CDR3 is TGTGCCAGCAGTTTCGGGGGGGACACTGAAGCTTTCTTT.

This sequence joins TRBV29-1 and TRBJ1-1, with D hard to call. Germline V gene lookup returns CDR1 SQVTM and CDR2 ANQGSEA. The ends were cut back, 8 bases at V and 4 bases at J, with 23 bases in the middle. The CDR3 consists of 15 residues. The CDR3 DNA sequence: TGCAGCCCCGGATTAGTCGGGGATTCTCCCACTGAAGCTTTCTTT. Translating it yields CSPGLVGDSPTEAFF.

CDR3 sequence (DNA): TGTGCCAGCAGTGAAGGGACAGTGAACACCGGGGAGCTGTTTTTT. Protein: CASSEGTVNTGELFF. The V call is TRBV6-1, the J call TRBJ2-2, with D perhaps matching TRBD1 (6 bases). Germline V gene sequence: CDR1 MNHNS, CDR2 SASEGT. V was shortened by 1 base and J by 1 base, with 7 bases between the two germline ends. This CDR3 spans 15 amino acids.

This clone was seen more than once but under ten times. The V gene is TRBV29-1, the J gene TRBJ1-4, with 7 bases identical to TRBD1. Germline CDR1 reads SQVTM; CDR2 reads ANQGSEA. V dropped 7 bases and J dropped 12; count of bases not matched to a gene: 8. The CDR3 has 11 residues. CDR3 residues: CSAQRQGELFF. For the CDR3, the DNA is TGCAGCGCGCAGAGACAGGGCGAACTGTTTTTT.

CDR3 in DNA: TGCGCCAGCAGCTTGGCCTTTCCAGGGCGACAAGAGACCCAGTACTTC. Amino acid sequence: CASSLAFPGRQETQYF. V is TRBV5-1 and J is TRBJ2-5, with D perhaps matching TRBD1 (5 bases). The CDR3 sequence is 16 residues long. From germline, CDR1 is SGHRS and CDR2 YFSETQ. Trimming took off 0 bases at V and 2 bases at J, with 14 bases between the two ends. The whole variable domain, remainder taken from reference TRBV5-1 and TRBJ2-5, is KAGVTQTPRYLIKTRGQQVTLSCSPISGHRSVSWYQQTPGQGLQFLFEYFSETQRNKGNFPGRFSGRQFSNSRSEMNVSTLELGDSALYLCASSLAFPGRQETQYFGPGTRLLVL.

V and J are TRBV19 and TRBJ2-5; 9 positions match TRBD1. Per germline, CDR1 LNHDA and CDR2 SQIVND (reference sequence). Trimming took 5 bases from V and 2 from J; bases not matched to a gene: 9. The CDR3 consists of 16 residues. DNA of the CDR3: TGTGCCAGTAGTCAGGAGGACAGGGGCATACAAGAGACCCAGTACTTC. It is translated as CASSQEDRGIQETQYF.

The chain carries TRBV5-8 and TRBJ1-1, with D uncertain. Trimming removed 4 bases from V and 4 bases from J, with 8 bases in between. Germline loops: CDR1 SGHTS, CDR2 YDEGEE. The CDR3 sequence is 12 residues long. CDR3 residues: CASSRTVTEAFF. The CDR3 coding sequence is TGTGCCAGCAGCCGGACTGTCACTGAAGCTTTCTTT.